The source of this T cell receptor (beta chain) is a study of T cell responses to AZD1222 COVID-19 vaccine. In regard to this clone: Its cognate antigen is unknown.

Findings of the study overall: Epitopes outside B.1.351 and B.1.1.7 mutated regions reportedly drew nearly half of spike TCRs.

Data came from immunoSEQ multiplex PCR; TCRdb stores just in-frame clones and leaves some out. The repertoire holds about 160,000 clones, with under 95% as singletons. Second-dose timings of about 4 or about 12 weeks were pooled. The sequence derives from an adult who received the AZD1222 COVID-19 vaccine. Source: peripheral blood, taken 28 days after the second AZD1222 dose.

The CDR3 loop reads CASSSGQGRAEKLFF. The CDR3 coding sequence is TGTGCCAGCTCATCGGGACAGGGGAGGGCGGAAAAACTGTTTTTT. V is TRBV18 and J is TRBJ1-4; 10 nucleotides agree with TRBD1. Looked up from germline, CDR1 is KGHSH and CDR2 is LQKENI. After removal of 5 bases from V and 8 bases from J, the junction contained 8 bases not matched to a gene. This CDR3 contains 15 residues.